This TCR beta chain came from a study of vaccination and CD4 T cells after COVID-19. Study overall: Stimuli were overlapping spike peptide pools of SARS-CoV-2 and three common cold coronaviruses (HCoV-NL63, HCoV-OC43, HCoV-229E). General study points: Going from approximately 21 to 38, median SARS-CoV-2-reactive clonotypes did not rise significantly.

The CDR3 covers 15 residues. Trimming cost V 6 bases and J 0 bases, with 12 bases left between them. Germline loops: CDR1 MNHNS, CDR2 SASEGT. Treatment specified: roughly ten-day PBMC culture with coronavirus spike peptide pools or control peptides (ViraFEST assay). Wells that each held roughly 1.9 million PBMCs were cultured with 7.5 to 10 IU/ml IL-2 and roughly 10 ug/ml peptide pools. Cultured CD4+ T cell DNA underwent sequencing with the Oncomine TCR Beta short-read assay. TCRdb analysed the PCR reads with MiXCR anew, one entry per CDR3 protein. The table records 9,000 to 15,000 distinct CDR3 sequences, roughly two thirds of them present only once. A word on this clonotype: Its antigen remains unidentified.

The sequence was obtained from a human donor who had recovered from COVID-19. Sequencing was performed on CD4+ T cells from blood, cultured in vitro. V is TRBV6-1 and J is TRBJ1-5; perhaps TRBD1 as D (5 bases). The CDR3 sequence: CASSPRGHSNQPQHF. DNA of the CDR3: TGTGCCAGCAGCCCCCGGGGCCATAGCAATCAGCCCCAGCATTTT.